What follows are 14 T cell receptor beta chains derived from one specimen sequenced in a study of control samples from healthy donors and cancer patients (dated by TCRdb to about 2020). Library creation used the immunoSEQ multiplex PCR assay. The clones in this table, taken by TCRdb from immuneACCESS, are in-frame only. Not every clone is retained; where verified, under half of the shortfall comes from an unresolved V gene, and the cause of the rest is unknown. The sample yields some 150,000 clones; less than 95% were counted once. The top ten clones comprise more than 6.5% of the sample. Sequenced sample: blood. These receptors were taken from a man younger than 35 in good health.

The chain joins TRBV7-6 to TRBJ2-1; 7 nucleotides agree with TRBD1. The germline gives CDR1 SGHVS, CDR2 FNYEAQ. Germline trimming cut 1 base from V and 9 bases from J; bases unmatched to any gene: 9. CDR3 length equals 15 residues. The CDR3, as DNA: TGTGCCAGCAGCTTAGTACTAGGGGGCCGTTCTGAGCAGTTCTTC. This gives the protein CASSLVLGGRSEQFF.

The CDR3 loop reads CASSLGATNEKLFF. The CDR3 nucleotides are TGTGCCAGCAGCTTAGGAGCAACTAATGAAAAACTGTTTTTT. The chain employs TRBV7-9 and TRBJ1-4; no definite D call. Germline-derived CDR1 and CDR2 are SEHNR and FQNEAQ (reference sequence). CDR3 length equals 14 residues. Trimming stripped 1 base from V and 0 bases from J, with 3 bases between.

This clone was seen a single time. The chain couples TRBV4-1 to TRBJ1-4, with D possibly being TRBD1 (5 bases). Trimming removed 1 base from V and 0 bases from J, with 9 bases in between. This CDR3 comprises 16 residues. CDR1 MGHRA and CDR2 YSYEKL come from the germline V gene. The CDR3 nucleotides read TGCGCCAGCAGCCAAGTAGGGGTTGCAACTAATGAAAAACTGTTTTTT. Its translation is CASSQVGVATNEKLFF.

The chain links TRBV9 to TRBJ1-5; TRBD1 aligns across 7 bases. The CDR3 is 14 amino acids. Germline CDR1 is SGDLS and CDR2 is YYNGEE. The trim removed 5 bases at V and 6 bases at J, leaving 8 bases unmatched. This chain's CDR3 is CASSRQGSGQPQHF. The CDR3 DNA is TGTGCCAGCAGTAGACAGGGAAGCGGTCAGCCCCAGCATTTT.

The rearrangement joins TRBV4-2 to TRBJ2-7, with a possible D match to TRBD2 (6 bases). The V end lost 0 bases, the J end lost 2 bases, and 17 bases lay between the germline ends. CDR1 and CDR2 from the germline V gene are LGHNA and YNFKEQ. This CDR3 has 17 amino acids. This chain's CDR3 is CASSQDLSAGIPYEQYF. The DNA for the CDR3 is TGTGCCAGCAGCCAAGATTTATCAGCGGGTATCCCCTACGAGCAGTACTTC.

This chain connects TRBV7-2 to TRBJ1-2; 9 nucleotides line up with TRBD1. This CDR3 has 13 amino acids. Germline loops: CDR1 SGHTA, CDR2 FQGNSA. Trimming took 5 bases from V and 6 from J; bases not matched to a gene: 4. CDR3 in amino acids: CASSLRDRDGYTF. CDR3 DNA sequence: TGTGCCAGCAGCCTCCGGGACAGGGATGGCTACACCTTC.

The chain combines TRBV2 with TRBJ2-1; 10 bases agree with TRBD2. Trimming at V came to 7 bases and at J to 5 bases, leaving 11 bases not matched to a gene. The CDR3 extends over 16 amino acids. From germline, CDR1 is SNHLY and CDR2 FYNNEI. As DNA, the CDR3 is TGTGCCAGCATTCACATAGCGGGGGGTTCAGACAATGAGCAGTTCTTC. It is translated as CASIHIAGGSDNEQFF. The complete variable domain, with remaining parts taken from reference TRBV2 and TRBJ2-1, reads EPEVTQTPSHQVTQMGQEVILRCVPISNHLYFYWYRQILGQKVEFLVSFYNNEISEKSEIFDDQFSVERPDGSNFTLKIRSTKLEDSAMYFCASIHIAGGSDNEQFFGPGTRLTVL.

The chain recombines TRBV6-5 with TRBJ1-1; D unresolved. The CDR3 is 14 residues long. Germline-derived CDR1 and CDR2 are MNHEY and SVGAGI. Deletions cut 0 bases from V and 4 bases from J, with 9 bases between. CDR3 nucleotide sequence: TGTGCCAGCAGTTACTCAGGACGGGTCACTGAAGCTTTCTTT. Protein: CASSYSGRVTEAFF.

The chain has TRBV11-2 and TRBJ2-3; D is possibly TRBD1 (5 bases). CDR3 length equals 15 residues. From germline, CDR1 is SGHAT and CDR2 FQNNGV. Trimming cost V 4 bases and J 0 bases, with 11 bases left between them. CDR3 residues: CASSYGARSTDTQYF. The CDR3 DNA reads TGTGCCAGCAGCTATGGGGCCAGGAGCACAGATACGCAGTATTTT.

This clone has just one count. CDR3 sequence (DNA): TGCGCCAGCAGCCAAGATAGGCGGCCCGGGGAGCTGTTTTTT. Amino acids: CASSQDRRPGELFF. V is TRBV4-3 and J is TRBJ2-2; D not resolved. The CDR3 length is 14 residues. Germline V gene data show CDR1 as LGHNA and CDR2 as YSLEER. V dropped 0 bases and J dropped 6 bases, with 8 bases sitting between them.

This CDR3 is CASSQGLRGEQYF. The CDR3 DNA reads TGTGCCAGCAGCCAAGGCTTGAGAGGGGAGCAGTACTTC. This rearrangement joins TRBV14 to TRBJ2-7, with a possible D match to TRBD2 (5 bases). CDR3 length equals 13 residues. Trimming removed 1 base at V and 7 bases at J, with 11 bases between. The germline CDR1 and CDR2 sequences are SGHDN and FVKESK.

The rearrangement uses TRBV28 and TRBJ1-2; D is unclear. CDR3 length equals 17 residues. Trimming pared 5 bases from V and 5 bases from J, leaving 24 bases between. CDR1 MDHEN and CDR2 SYDVKM come from the germline V gene. This CDR3 reads CASSVFGQTDLGYGYTF. The CDR3 DNA sequence: TGTGCCAGCAGTGTTTTTGGCCAGACCGACTTAGGATATGGCTACACCTTC.

The V and J genes are TRBV7-6 and TRBJ2-2; TRBD1 matches 10 bases. V shed 5 bases and J 4 bases; nucleotides not matched to a gene: 4. From germline, CDR1 is SGHVS and CDR2 FNYEAQ. There are 15 residues in the CDR3. CDR3 DNA sequence: TGTGCCAGCAGCCTGGACAGGGGGGGCACCGGGGAGCTGTTTTTT. Translated: CASSLDRGGTGELFF.

The V gene is TRBV10-3, the J gene TRBJ1-1; 8 nucleotides line up with TRBD1. The CDR3 runs to 12 residues. Trimming took 6 bases from V and 3 from J; bases not matched to a gene: 0. CDR1 and CDR2 from the germline V gene are ENHRY and SYGVKD. The CDR3 loop reads CAIRTGDTEAFF. CDR3 nucleotides: TGTGCCATCAGGACAGGGGACACTGAAGCTTTCTTT.